These 5 T cell receptor beta chains share one sample of origin, sequenced in a study of OX40 agonist ivuxolimab in advanced cancers. Here immunoSEQ multiplex PCR was the method, and the copy in TCRdb shows in-frame clones only, minus some. The data contain about 80,000 clones, 80% to 90% of them singletons. Sequenced material: CD4+ or CD8+ T cells sorted from blood, taken in a trial of the OX40 agonist ivuxolimab. Receptors were obtained from an adult with an advanced solid tumor such as melanoma, head and neck, liver or kidney cancer.

The V call is TRBV19, the J call TRBJ1-1; D uncertain. Germline CDR1 and CDR2: LNHDA and SQIVND (reference sequence). The CDR3 has 18 amino acids. V lost 3 bases and J lost 1, with 21 bases in between. DNA for the CDR3: TGTGCCAGTAGTATGGCTCGCTCGGGTCCGGGAGCGAACACTGAAGCTTTCTTT. Residues: CASSMARSGPGANTEAFF.

This clone appeared once. V gene TRBV30 combines with J gene TRBJ1-5, with D possibly TRBD1 on 6 matching bases. Trimming left V 3 bases short and J 1 base short, with 16 bases between. The germline gives CDR1 GTSNPN, CDR2 SVGIG (reference sequence). The CDR3 has 16 residues. CDR3 region: CAWRSGQRGSNQPQHF. DNA of the CDR3: TGTGCCTGGAGATCAGGACAGAGGGGAAGCAATCAGCCCCAGCATTTT.

V gene TRBV6-5 combines with J gene TRBJ2-2; D uncertain. Germline-derived CDR1 and CDR2 are MNHEY and SVGAGI. The length of the CDR3 is 14 residues. Trimming cost V 8 bases and J 5 bases, with 15 bases left between them. As DNA, the CDR3 is TGTGCCAGCCAAAACCGGGTCGATACCGGGGAGCTGTTTTTT. This encodes CASQNRVDTGELFF.

The chain links TRBV10-2 to TRBJ2-7, with D unresolved. The CDR3 has 14 amino acids. Germline lookup yields CDR1 WSHSY and CDR2 SAAADI. Trimming cost V 2 bases and J 2 bases, with 10 bases left between them. Written as DNA, the CDR3 is TGCGCCAGCAGTGAGGAACAGAGAACCTACGAGCAGTACTTC. Amino acid sequence: CASSEEQRTYEQYF.

The rearrangement joins TRBV6-5 to TRBJ2-7; no clear D. The V end lost 5 bases, the J end lost 2 bases, and 10 bases lay between the germline ends. The CDR3 is made up of 13 amino acids. Germline CDR1 MNHEY, CDR2 SVGAGI. CDR3 residues: CASSPDITYEQYF. DNA for the CDR3: TGTGCCAGCAGTCCCGACATTACCTACGAGCAGTACTTC.